The entry that follows covers one T cell receptor (beta chain) sequence. Its matching antigen is unknown. This sample stems from a study of T cells in Graves' hyperthyroidism and ophthalmopathy. General observations from the study: Ophthalmopathy, as predicted by the model, came a median around 7 months after the prediction.

Amplification yielded TCR beta CDR3 regions, with RNA transcripts as the source. The study used the HTBI primer set for a first-round RT-PCR of the TCR CDR3. A single record per CDR3 protein comes from TCRdb applying MiXCR to the multiplex PCR reads. The top ten clones hold more than 6% of a sample with nearly 600,000 distinct CDR3 sequences, approximately 15% of them seen once. The germline V gene encodes CDR1 MDHEN and CDR2 SYDVKM. Trimming shortened V by 10 bases and J by 10 bases, and 20 bases separated the two germline ends. The CDR3 covers 14 residues. The sample was blood. The chain employs TRBV28 and TRBJ1-6, with TRBD1 as a possible D gene (6 bases). This clonotype was obtained from a young woman with Graves' ophthalmopathy. The CDR3 DNA follows: TGTGCCAAGGACTACAGGGAAAAAAAATCACCCCTCCACTTT. It codes for CAKDYREKKSPLHF.